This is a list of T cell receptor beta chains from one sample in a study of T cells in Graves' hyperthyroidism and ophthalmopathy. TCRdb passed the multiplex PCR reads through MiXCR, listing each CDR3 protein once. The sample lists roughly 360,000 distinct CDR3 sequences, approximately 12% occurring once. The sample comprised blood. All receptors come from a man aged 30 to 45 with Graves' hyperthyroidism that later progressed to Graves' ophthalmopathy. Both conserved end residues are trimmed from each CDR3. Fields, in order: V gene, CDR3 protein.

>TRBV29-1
SVEGVAGKYSGELL
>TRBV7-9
ASSQPGPRTNENLF
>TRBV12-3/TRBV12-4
ASSLGGGLNEQF
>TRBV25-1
ASSEWQGSYT
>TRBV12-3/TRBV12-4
ASNSWDRDTGELF
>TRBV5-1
ASSSLPGGTNTEAF
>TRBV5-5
ASSLGDVASYEQY
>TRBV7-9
ASSLAGQDGYGYT
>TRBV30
AWSVRSSYEQY
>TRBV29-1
SVEATAENTEAF
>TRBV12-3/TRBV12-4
ASSYRAFSNQPQH
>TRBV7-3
ASSPGATSTDTQY
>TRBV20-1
SARSSGVGETQY
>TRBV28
ASTSPGSDYSNQPQH
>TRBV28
ASSPTGALT
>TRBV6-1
ASSSRLAGQETQY
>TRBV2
ASSFPETKATNEKLF
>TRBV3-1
ASSQGQGYTEAF
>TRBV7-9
ASEGLARTDTQY
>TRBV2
ATSVANTQY
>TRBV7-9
ASSSQSTDTQY
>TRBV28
ASSFADGDSNQPQH
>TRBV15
ATSRGPIFTGELF
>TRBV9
ASSPPYGNTIY
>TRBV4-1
ASGLTGRRSSYNEQF
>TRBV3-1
ASSKDWGGGGNQPQH
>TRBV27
ASSLRGAGGGYEQF
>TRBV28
ASNQDRGLSYEQY
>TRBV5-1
ASSSQQGRQETQY
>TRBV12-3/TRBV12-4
ASNSRDSNYGYT
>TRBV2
ASSDPRGLSTNEKLF
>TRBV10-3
AISATGTGNTIY
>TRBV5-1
ASSLPQGAQGHKNIQY
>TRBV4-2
ASSQDSRSPLH
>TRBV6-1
ASIPGKSFVTEAF
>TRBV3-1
ASGSHNSYGQY
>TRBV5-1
ASSFRTSGGLETQY
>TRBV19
ASSISWNTEAF
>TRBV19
ASRIGGYSNQPQH
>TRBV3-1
ASSQDLGADQPQH
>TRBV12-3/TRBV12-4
ASSLLVGTGGNYGYT
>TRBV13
ASSVGQGDYEQY
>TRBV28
ASSLEGTSGSYEQY
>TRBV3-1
ASSQDWKVYEQY
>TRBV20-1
SVTSGGVNNEQF